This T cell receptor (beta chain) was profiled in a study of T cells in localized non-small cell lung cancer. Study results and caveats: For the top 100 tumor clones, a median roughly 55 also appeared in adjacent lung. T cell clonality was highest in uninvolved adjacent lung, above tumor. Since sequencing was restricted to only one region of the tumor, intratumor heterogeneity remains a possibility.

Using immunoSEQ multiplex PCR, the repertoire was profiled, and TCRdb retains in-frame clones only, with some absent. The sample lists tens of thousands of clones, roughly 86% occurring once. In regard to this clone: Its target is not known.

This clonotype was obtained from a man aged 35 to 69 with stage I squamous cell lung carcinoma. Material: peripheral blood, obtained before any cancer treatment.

The CDR3 reads CASRLGTENQPQHF. CDR3 DNA: TGTGCCAGTAGACTCGGGACAGAAAATCAGCCCCAGCATTTT. J is TRBJ1-5 and V is TRBV19; 7 nucleotides align to TRBD1. Per germline, CDR1 LNHDA and CDR2 SQIVND (reference sequence). This CDR3 is 14 amino acids long. Trimming removed 6 bases from V and 4 bases from J; junction bases left unmatched: 6.